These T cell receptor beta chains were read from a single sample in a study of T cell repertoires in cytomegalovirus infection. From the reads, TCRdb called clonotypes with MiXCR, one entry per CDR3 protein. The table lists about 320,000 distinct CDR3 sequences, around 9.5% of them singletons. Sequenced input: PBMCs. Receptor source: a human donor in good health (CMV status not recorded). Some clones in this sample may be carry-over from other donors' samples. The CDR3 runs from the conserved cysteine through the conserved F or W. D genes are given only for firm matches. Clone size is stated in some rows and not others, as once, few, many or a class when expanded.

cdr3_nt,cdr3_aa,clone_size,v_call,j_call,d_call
TGTGCCAGCAGCTTAGCCCGGGACAGGGCGACTACGCAGTATTTT,CASSLARDRATTQYF,many,TRBV7-2,TRBJ2-3,TRBD1
TGTGCCAGTACGCGGGGGGCCTCCCCCTACAATGAGCAGTTCTTC,CASTRGASPYNEQFF,few,TRBV19,TRBJ2-1,TRBD2
TGTGCCAGCAGGACCCTAGCGGGAGGACCTAACACCGGGGAGCTGTTTTTT,CASRTLAGGPNTGELFF,-,TRBV27,TRBJ2-2,TRBD2
TGTGCCCAGGGGGCCCTGGGCACCGGGGAGCTGTTTTTT,CAQGALGTGELFF,few,TRBV7-9,TRBJ2-2,TRBD1
TGTGCCAGCAGCTCCCGGGGGGGGGTGAATAATTCACCCCTCCACTTT,CASSSRGGVNNSPLHF,-,TRBV7-2,TRBJ1-6,-
TGTGCCACCAGTGATGGAGGACAGGGCGGGGAGCTGTTTTTT,CATSDGGQGGELFF,-,TRBV24-1,TRBJ2-2,TRBD1
TGCGCCAGCAGCTTGCCGCTAGGAACCGGCTCAACTAATGAAAAACTGTTTTTT,CASSLPLGTGSTNEKLFF,-,TRBV5-1,TRBJ1-4,-
TGTGCCAGCAGCTTAACTCGACTGAGCTCTGGAAACACCATATATTTT,CASSLTRLSSGNTIYF,few,TRBV6-5,TRBJ1-3,-
TGTGCCACCGGCGTCCCGGGGCTCTATGGCTACACCTTC,CATGVPGLYGYTF,many,TRBV12-3/TRBV12-4,TRBJ1-2,-
TGTGCCAGCAGCGAGCAAAGGGGCGGCGAGCAGTACTTC,CASSEQRGGEQYF,many,TRBV7-3,TRBJ2-7,-
TGTGCCAGCAGCCGGGGCCCGCAGGGGGTTGAAAAACTGTTTTTT,CASSRGPQGVEKLFF,many,TRBV7-2,TRBJ1-4,TRBD1
TGTGCCAGCAAGCTTCAGGGGAAGAACACTGAAGCTTTCTTT,CASKLQGKNTEAFF,-,TRBV25-1,TRBJ1-1,-
TGTGCCAGCAGTTTGACAGGGAAGAATGAAAAACTGTTTTTT,CASSLTGKNEKLFF,-,TRBV12-3/TRBV12-4,TRBJ1-4,TRBD1
TGCAGTGCGGAGGTCAGGGGCCACGAGCAGTACTTC,CSAEVRGHEQYF,-,TRBV20-1,TRBJ2-7,-
TGTGCCAGCAGCACCAGGACAGGGGGCGTTCTATCACCCCTCCACTTT,CASSTRTGGVLSPLHF,many,TRBV7-2,TRBJ1-6,TRBD1
TGTGCCAGCAGCCGCCGGGACAGAGAAGAGACCCAGTACTTC,CASSRRDREETQYF,few,TRBV7-9,TRBJ2-5,TRBD1
TGTGCCAGCAGTTTCAGGGGGAGAGACAGGGGGCAGTACTTC,CASSFRGRDRGQYF,many,TRBV12-3/TRBV12-4,TRBJ2-7,TRBD1
TGTGCCAGCAGCTTACGAGACAGGGGTGCCTACGAGCAGTACTTC,CASSLRDRGAYEQYF,-,TRBV7-2,TRBJ2-7,TRBD1
TGTGCCAGCAGCCATCCCGGGACTCCTGGGAAAAACATTCAGTACTTC,CASSHPGTPGKNIQYF,many,TRBV7-2,TRBJ2-4,-
TGTGCCAGCAGCTCGTTCGAGACCCAGTACTTC,CASSSFETQYF,-,TRBV7-2,TRBJ2-5,-
TGTGCCAGCACCCCGGCCAGCGGGGGGACCTATGAGCAGTACTTC,CASTPASGGTYEQYF,many,TRBV28,TRBJ2-7,TRBD2
TGTGCCAGCACTCCGGGACAGGAGGGCTCACCCCTCCACTTT,CASTPGQEGSPLHF,few,TRBV12-3/TRBV12-4,TRBJ1-6,TRBD1
TGTGCCAGCAGCTCCCGAGGGACTAGCGGGAACTACGAGCAGTACTTC,CASSSRGTSGNYEQYF,few,TRBV7-6,TRBJ2-7,TRBD2
TGTGCCAGCAGCTTCAGAGGACAGGGGGCGGTGAACACCGGGGAGCTGTTTTTT,CASSFRGQGAVNTGELFF,many,TRBV7-9,TRBJ2-2,TRBD1
TGTGCCAGCAGTTACGGGATGGGGATTTCTGGAAACACCATATATTTT,CASSYGMGISGNTIYF,many,TRBV6-6,TRBJ1-3,-
TGTGCCAGCAGCGACGGACGGGTATATCCCTACGAGCAGTACTTC,CASSDGRVYPYEQYF,many,TRBV7-9,TRBJ2-7,-
TGTGCCACTCCTCGAGGGAGCAGTGGCACCGGGGAGCTGTTTTTT,CATPRGSSGTGELFF,few,TRBV7-9,TRBJ2-2,-
TGTGCCAGCAGTCCCCTCCCTACACAAGAGACCCAGTACTTC,CASSPLPTQETQYF,-,TRBV12-3/TRBV12-4,TRBJ2-5,-
TGCAGTGCTGAGGACGGGAGCTCCTACAATGAGCAGTTCTTC,CSAEDGSSYNEQFF,-,TRBV20-1,TRBJ2-1,-
TGTGCCAGCAGAGTCGCGGGGACAGATACGCAGTATTTT,CASRVAGTDTQYF,many,TRBV2,TRBJ2-3,-
TGTGCCAGCAGTTATTACAGGGGGCGAGATGGCTACACCTTC,CASSYYRGRDGYTF,-,TRBV28,TRBJ1-2,TRBD1
TGTGCCAGCAGCTTAGGCAGGGCGTGGAATGAGCAGTTCTTC,CASSLGRAWNEQFF,-,TRBV7-2,TRBJ2-1,-
TGTGCCAGCAGGGGACAGCAGACCCCCTCCTACAATGAGCAGTTCTTC,CASRGQQTPSYNEQFF,few,TRBV28,TRBJ2-1,TRBD1
TGTGCCAGCAGCCTCCGTGGTGGGGGGGCGGCACAAGAGACCCAGTACTTC,CASSLRGGGAAQETQYF,many,TRBV7-6,TRBJ2-5,-
TGCGCCAGCAGCCAAGACGTGCGGAAGAACACTGAAGCTTTCTTT,CASSQDVRKNTEAFF,many,TRBV4-3,TRBJ1-1,-
TGTGCCTGGAGTGTACTGGGCGAGCAGTACTTC,CAWSVLGEQYF,-,TRBV30,TRBJ2-7,-
TGCAGCGTTGAACAAGGGAAAAATCAGCCCCAGCATTTT,CSVEQGKNQPQHF,few,TRBV29-1,TRBJ1-5,-
TGTGCCAGCACCTGGGCCGGGACTAGCACTTACAATGAGCAGTTCTTC,CASTWAGTSTYNEQFF,few,TRBV6-2/TRBV6-3,TRBJ2-1,TRBD2
TGCAGTGCTAGGAGGGGGGACATGAACACTGAAGCTTTCTTT,CSARRGDMNTEAFF,-,TRBV20-1,TRBJ1-1,-
TGTGCCAGCCTAAGGGATTCAAATCTAGAGACCCAGTACTTC,CASLRDSNLETQYF,-,TRBV6-1,TRBJ2-5,-
TGTGCCGGGACCGGGACACGGCCAGGAAACACCATATATTTT,CAGTGTRPGNTIYF,few,TRBV12-3/TRBV12-4,TRBJ1-3,-
TGTGCCAGCGCACGGGGGGACAGACACCCCAATGAGCAGTTCTTC,CASARGDRHPNEQFF,few,TRBV5-4,TRBJ2-1,-